A single sample gave rise to the 4 T cell receptor beta chains below, sequenced in a study of CD8 T cells in ankylosing spondylitis. Study-wide results and limits: A motif in TCR beta, a set of eight or nine highly homologous variants, appeared characteristic of ankylosing spondylitis blood.

No cognate antigen is known for these TCRs. TCRdb analysed the 5' RACE reads with MiXCR anew, one entry per CDR3 protein. The data hold around 770,000 distinct CDR3 sequences, with 15% to 20% observed a single time. Sequencing was carried out using blood, either unsorted or a sorted T cell fraction (not recorded which). The receptors derive from a male donor with ankylosing spondylitis.

The sample holds a few counts of this clonotype. The V call is TRBV4-3, the J call TRBJ2-7; possibly TRBD2 for D (5 bases). Per the germline V gene, CDR1 is LGHNA and CDR2 is YSLEER. The CDR3 consists of 15 residues. The V end lost 2 bases, the J end lost 7 bases, and 18 bases lay between the germline ends. The DNA for the CDR3 is TGCGCCAGCAGCCAATTTTATGCCCGGACGGGGGAGCAGTACTTC. Translating it yields CASSQFYARTGEQYF.

This clonotype was counted a few times. The rearrangement joins TRBV12-3 or TRBV12-4 to TRBJ2-3, with a possible D match to TRBD2 (5 bases). The V end was cut by 3 bases, the J end by 2 bases, with 18 bases between. This CDR3 is 17 amino acids long. In nucleotides, the CDR3 is TGTGCCAGCAGTTTGGGTGGTCGAGCGGATTTCACAGATACGCAGTATTTT. Amino acids: CASSLGGRADFTDTQYF.

This clonotype appeared many times. The rearrangement links TRBV4-3 to TRBJ2-7, with 8 bases that match TRBD1. The CDR3 sequence is 15 residues long. The ends lost 4 bases at V and 5 bases at J; junction bases unmatched: 10. Per the germline V gene, CDR1 is LGHNA and CDR2 is YSLEER. CDR3 protein: CASSRGQGFIDEQYF. CDR3 coding DNA: TGCGCCAGCAGCCGAGGACAGGGCTTTATCGACGAGCAGTACTTC.

This clonotype was recorded at least ten times. CDR3 in DNA: TGCGCCAGCAGCGGGACAGTAGGACGCTACACCTTC. Amino acids: CASSGTVGRYTF. The rearrangement joins TRBV4-1 to TRBJ1-2; 7 nucleotides agree with TRBD1. The CDR3 extends over 12 amino acids. V dropped 5 bases and J dropped 9; count of bases not matched to a gene: 6. From germline, CDR1 is MGHRA and CDR2 YSYEKL.